This paragraph reports one T cell receptor beta chain. Its antigen is unidentified. Being off target in a library aimed at alpha chains, this beta chain has a size of little meaning. Germline V gives CDR1 MNHEY, CDR2 SMNVEV (reference sequence). J gave up 5 bases and V 0 bases, and 7 bases lay outside the gene matches. The CDR3 is 16 residues long. The data are from a study of spatial heterogeneity in lung cancer. Overall study findings and caveats: Regional and ubiquitous nonsynonymous mutations were tracked by counts of regional and ubiquitous expanded TCRs, respectively. Counts of expanded intratumoral alpha and beta TCRs tracked tumor mutation counts.

Indicated time point: sample taken at primary tumor resection. Samples were donated by 72 untreated early-stage non-small cell lung cancer patients. Whole RNA was taken from tumor, nontumor lung or frozen PBMC; it was then sequenced unsorted. MiXCR, applied by TCRdb to the 5' RACE reads, yields one record per CDR3 protein. The sample has 8,500 to 10,000 distinct CDR3 sequences, 54% seen once. This receptor was obtained from a female donor with early-stage non-small cell lung cancer. This rearrangement joins TRBV27 to TRBJ2-3, with 8 bases aligning to TRBD2. Sequenced material: lung tumor tissue, taken at surgery. CDR3 sequence: CASSLSAGGAIDTQYF. In nucleotides, the CDR3 is TGTGCCAGCAGTTTATCGGCCGGGGGGGCAATAGATACGCAGTATTTT.